This T cell receptor (beta chain) was documented in a study of T cell changes during pregnancy in multiple sclerosis (dated by TCRdb to the late 2010s). General notes on the study: The study examined how the T cell repertoire changed over the course of pregnancy in women with multiple sclerosis.

Library method: the immunoSEQ multiplex PCR assay. The immuneACCESS repertoire file appears here via TCRdb, limited to in-frame rearrangements. These files lack a portion of the clones; in checked studies, under half of the deficit traces to unresolved V genes, and the cause of the others is not known. The sample table holds fewer than 50,000 clones, of which roughly nine tenths were seen once. Clones ranked in the top ten supply approximately 0.5% of the sample. The CDR3 runs 14 residues from the cysteine to the phenylalanine. Only CDR3 DNA is held: 42 bases, read in frame from base 1. V drops 5 bases and J drops 3 bases, leaving 14 bases in between. The germline V gene gives CDR1 as SGHTA and CDR2 as FQGNSA. The sample holds a few counts of this clone. Its antigen target is currently unknown. No much larger clone is present one base from it, and per-base qualities are unavailable.

The starting material was CD4+ T cells from peripheral blood mononuclear cells, obtained in the first trimester of pregnancy. The TCR comes from a female donor with multiple sclerosis, enrolled in a pregnancy study. The chain employs TRBV7-2 and TRBJ2-7; the D gene is perhaps TRBD1, from 6 matching bases. The CDR3 is CASSREGQDYEQYF. The bases read TGTGCCAGCAGCCGAGAGGGACAAGACTACGAGCAGTACTTC.